Listed here are 26 T cell receptor beta chains from one sample, sequenced in a study of T cell changes during pregnancy in multiple sclerosis. Libraries were prepared by immunoSEQ multiplex PCR; TCRdb keeps only in-frame clonotypes and omits some of them. The sample lists approximately 9,300 clones; under 85% were seen once. Sequenced material: CD8+ T cells from peripheral blood mononuclear cells, taken in the third trimester of pregnancy. These receptors were collected from a female donor in good health, enrolled as a control in a pregnancy study.

This chain uses TRBV5-1 with TRBJ1-6; a possible D gene is TRBD1 (5 bases). The germline V gene encodes CDR1 SGHRS and CDR2 YFSETQ. The CDR3 has 15 amino acids. Deletions cut 0 bases from V and 5 bases from J, with 9 bases between. The CDR3 DNA reads as TGCGCCAGCAGCTTGGAGGGAGGGGATAATTCACCCCTCCACTTT. As protein: CASSLEGGDNSPLHF.

The V call is TRBV11-2, the J call TRBJ2-7; 8 nucleotides agree with TRBD2. The CDR3 has 14 residues. After removal of 5 bases from V and 3 bases from J, the junction contained 6 bases not matched to a gene. Germline assignment: CDR1 SGHAT and CDR2 FQNNGV. The CDR3 DNA sequence: TGTGCCAGCAGCGCGGGGGGAGGGAACTACGAGCAGTACTTC. Its translation: CASSAGGGNYEQYF.

The chain recombines TRBV9 with TRBJ2-2, with a possible D match to TRBD1 (6 bases). The CDR3 consists of 18 residues. The germline V gene encodes CDR1 SGDLS and CDR2 YYNGEE. Trimming stripped 4 bases from V and 0 bases from J, with 19 bases between. The CDR3 here is CASSQKAVRGSNTGELFF. DNA of the CDR3: TGTGCCAGCAGCCAAAAGGCGGTGAGGGGGTCGAACACCGGGGAGCTGTTTTTT.

This chain uses TRBV9 with TRBJ2-2; 8 bases fit TRBD1. Germline CDR1 SGDLS, CDR2 YYNGEE. With V trimmed by 3 bases and J by 0 bases, 4 bases remained unmatched. This CDR3 contains 16 residues. The CDR3 loop is CASSAQDRANTGELFF. The CDR3 nucleotides read TGTGCCAGCAGCGCCCAGGACAGGGCGAACACCGGGGAGCTGTTTTTT.

CDR3 bases: TGTGCCAGCAGTGAAGCGACTAGCGGGAGCCACGAGCAGTACTTC. Protein: CASSEATSGSHEQYF. The chain employs TRBV6-1 and TRBJ2-7; 12 nucleotides align to TRBD2. The CDR3 consists of 15 residues. V shed 0 bases and J 5 bases; nucleotides not matched to a gene: 2. From germline, CDR1 is MNHNS and CDR2 SASEGT.

The chain employs TRBV9 and TRBJ2-5; tentative D call: TRBD2 (7 bases). The CDR3 totals 15 residues. Germline-derived CDR1 and CDR2 are SGDLS and YYNGEE. V lost 0 bases to trimming and J lost 5 bases, with 14 bases between them. CDR3 in DNA: TGTGCCAGCAGCGTAGACTTGGGGGGGCAGGAGACCCAGTACTTC. This codes for CASSVDLGGQETQYF.

The J gene is TRBJ2-1, the V gene TRBV4-3, with D possibly being TRBD2 (6 bases). The CDR3 extends over 14 amino acids. Germline assignment: CDR1 LGHNA and CDR2 YSLEER. Trimming took off 8 bases at V and 11 bases at J, with 22 bases between the two ends. The DNA for the CDR3 is TGCGCCAGCGGTTACGGTACGGGGGTGGAGAAGCAGTTCTTC. Its protein product is CASGYGTGVEKQFF.

The table lists this clone with a count of one. The rearrangement uses TRBV28 and TRBJ1-1, with D unresolved. The germline gives CDR1 MDHEN, CDR2 SYDVKM. V was shortened by 7 bases and J by 10 bases, with 16 bases between the two germline ends. The CDR3 has 12 residues. The DNA for the CDR3 is TGTGCCAGCACCCTAAAGCGCCGTGGAGCTTTCTTT. This encodes CASTLKRRGAFF.

The rearrangement joins TRBV5-6 to TRBJ1-1; TRBD1 matches at 8 bases. Germline-derived CDR1 and CDR2 are SGHDT and YYEEEE. The trim removed 0 bases at V and 0 bases at J, leaving 1 base unmatched. The CDR3 is made up of 15 amino acids. In nucleotides, the CDR3 is TGTGCCAGCAGCTTGGGGACAGGGATGAACACTGAAGCTTTCTTT. Translating gives CASSLGTGMNTEAFF.

The chain recombines TRBV2 with TRBJ2-7; 8 bases align to TRBD2. The V segment lost 5 bases and the J segment 7 bases; nucleotides outside the gene matches: 4. There are 12 residues in the CDR3. Germline V lookup: CDR1 SNHLY, CDR2 FYNNEI. The CDR3 coding sequence is TGTGCCAGCAGTCGGGGGGGGGAAGAGCAGTACTTC. Translated: CASSRGGEEQYF.

This chain uses TRBV4-1 with TRBJ2-2; perhaps TRBD2 as D (6 bases). Trimming took off 0 bases at V and 8 bases at J, with 16 bases between the two ends. The CDR3 runs 16 residues. Germline CDR1 MGHRA, CDR2 YSYEKL. The CDR3 DNA reads TGCGCCAGCAGCCAAGATAGGGACTCCTGGTCGGGGGAGCTGTTTTTT. The encoded protein is CASSQDRDSWSGELFF.

The V gene is TRBV7-9, the J gene TRBJ2-7; D might be TRBD1 (5 bases). Germline CDR1 reads SEHNR; CDR2 reads FQNEAQ (reference sequence). Deletions cut 4 bases from V and 5 bases from J, with 15 bases between. CDR3 size: 14 residues. The CDR3 protein is CASSSDTKKDEQYF. CDR3 nucleotides: TGTGCCAGCAGCTCGGACACGAAAAAGGACGAGCAGTACTTC.

This chain joins TRBV4-3 and TRBJ2-1, with TRBD1 as a possible D gene (5 bases). There are 15 residues in the CDR3. V gave up 0 bases and J gave up 4 bases, with 10 bases separating them. CDR1 LGHNA and CDR2 YSLEER come from the germline V gene. This chain's CDR3 is CASSQDSGAYNEQFF. Written as DNA, the CDR3 is TGCGCCAGCAGCCAAGACAGTGGGGCTTACAATGAGCAGTTCTTC.

CDR3 bases: TGCGCCAGCAGCCTAACCCGGGACAGGGTCTCCGAGCAGTACTTC. Translating it yields CASSLTRDRVSEQYF. The chain is built from TRBV5-1 and TRBJ2-5, with 9 bases fitting TRBD1. The DNA end lines up better with TRBJ2-7; the J call may be wrong. The length of the CDR3 is 15 residues. The germline V gene encodes CDR1 SGHRS and CDR2 YFSETQ.

The chain joins TRBV4-1 to TRBJ2-7; D uncertain. This CDR3 is 13 amino acids long. The germline gives CDR1 MGHRA, CDR2 YSYEKL. V lost 0 bases to trimming and J lost 5 bases, with 8 bases between them. CDR3 DNA: TGCGCCAGCAGCCAAGACCCCGGTCACGAGCAGTACTTC. Its protein is CASSQDPGHEQYF.

The chain employs TRBV1 and TRBJ2-7; the table assigns TRBD2, which was not confirmed against the DNA. TRBV1 counts as a pseudogene. This CDR3 has 18 amino acids. CDR3 DNA: TGCACCAGCAGCCAAGAAGGGATGGCGGGAGCGGGTGAATACGAGCAGTACTTC. Translating gives CTSSQEGMAGAGEYEQYF.

This clone was detected only a few times. The chain couples TRBV6-4 to TRBJ2-2; the match to TRBD1 covers 9 bases. V was pared by 2 bases and J by 2 bases, with 6 bases of the junction left unmatched. The germline V gene has CDR1 MRHNA and CDR2 SNTAGT. The CDR3 covers 17 residues. The CDR3 reads CASSDDRDRVNTGELFF. CDR3 DNA sequence: TGTGCCAGCAGTGACGACCGGGACAGGGTCAACACCGGGGAGCTGTTTTTT.

The chain recombines TRBV6-5 with TRBJ1-5, with D maybe TRBD1 (6 bases). The CDR3 spans 15 residues. V was cut by 7 bases and J by 2 bases, with 15 bases left in between. CDR1 MNHEY and CDR2 SVGAGI come from the germline V gene. CDR3 DNA sequence: TGTGCCAGCAAGGGGGGGGCGGCTGGCAATCAGCCCCAGCATTTT. Translating gives CASKGGAAGNQPQHF.

The genes are TRBV7-9 and TRBJ1-1; 9 bases line up with TRBD1. V lost 4 bases and J lost 6; bases outside the gene matches: 9. The germline gives CDR1 SEHNR, CDR2 FQNEAQ (reference sequence). CDR3 length: 15 amino acids. The CDR3 coding sequence is TGTGCCAGCAGCTCTCGACAGGGGGGGACTTCTGAAGCTTTCTTT. It specifies CASSSRQGGTSEAFF. Full variable domain (outside the CDR3, taken from reference TRBV7-9 and TRBJ1-1): DTGVSQNPRHKITKRGQNVTFRCDPISEHNRLYWYRQTLGQGPEFLTYFQNEAQLEKSRLLSDRFSAERPKGSFSTLEIQRTEQGDSAMYLCASSSRQGGTSEAFFGQGTRLTVV.

This chain links TRBV9 with TRBJ2-7, with a tentative D call TRBD2 (6 bases). Between the trimmed V and J ends, which lost 4 bases and 6 bases, there was a span of 11 bases. The CDR3 has 12 residues. Germline CDR1 reads SGDLS; CDR2 reads YYNGEE. The CDR3 loop is CASSPPGGEQYF. CDR3 DNA: TGTGCCAGCAGCCCTCCCGGGGGCGAGCAGTACTTC.

The genes are TRBV4-1 and TRBJ1-6; D is possibly TRBD1 (6 bases). The CDR3 spans 15 residues. Germline assignment: CDR1 MGHRA and CDR2 YSYEKL. The V and J ends lost 2 bases and 11 bases respectively, with 16 bases between them. Written as DNA, the CDR3 is TGCGCCAGCAGCCAAATTAGACAGGTCGCTCCACCCCTCCACTTT. Translated: CASSQIRQVAPPLHF.

The chain joins TRBV6-5 to TRBJ2-4; the D is unclear. The CDR3 totals 13 residues. The V end lost 4 bases, the J end lost 0 bases, and 4 bases lay between the germline ends. Germline assignment: CDR1 MNHEY and CDR2 SVGAGI. This CDR3 is CASSSLAKNIQYF. In DNA, the CDR3 is TGTGCCAGCAGTTCCCTAGCCAAAAACATTCAGTACTTC.

This clone was counted a single time. The chain carries TRBV10-2 and TRBJ2-5; 11 nucleotides match TRBD2. The CDR3 sequence is 15 residues long. Trimming removed 6 bases from V and 5 bases from J; junction bases left unmatched: 8. Germline CDR1 and CDR2: WSHSY and SAAADI. CDR3 protein: CASREIAGGPETQYF. The CDR3 bases are TGCGCCAGCAGAGAAATAGCGGGAGGGCCGGAGACCCAGTACTTC.

The rearrangement uses TRBV9 and TRBJ1-2; 9 bases map to TRBD1. The J segment lost 3 bases and the V segment lost 0 bases, leaving 12 bases of the junction unmatched. The CDR3 totals 18 residues. Germline V gene sequence: CDR1 SGDLS, CDR2 YYNGEE. CDR3 DNA: TGTGCCAGCAGCGTAGCAGTCGGACAGGGGATAGACGACTATGGCTACACCTTC. Translating it yields CASSVAVGQGIDDYGYTF.

This clone ranks as medium-sized (0.01 to 0.1%). The chain combines TRBV28 with TRBJ2-7; 8 bases line up with TRBD1. CDR1 and CDR2 (germline): MDHEN, SYDVKM. Trimming removed 3 bases from V and 5 bases from J; junction bases left unmatched: 15. This CDR3 is 17 amino acids long. CDR3 DNA: TGTGCCAGCAGTTTTTTTATCCCCGGACAGGGTACGGACGAGCAGTACTTC. It codes for CASSFFIPGQGTDEQYF.

This clone turned up a few times. This rearrangement joins TRBV6-4 to TRBJ2-2; D remains unclear. Trimming removed 0 bases from V and 2 bases from J, with 16 bases in between. Germline CDR1 is MRHNA and CDR2 is SNTAGT. The CDR3 runs to 18 residues. The CDR3 spells CASSDSSPGHDNTGELFF. The CDR3 DNA is TGTGCCAGCAGTGACTCGTCACCGGGTCACGATAACACCGGGGAGCTGTTTTTT.